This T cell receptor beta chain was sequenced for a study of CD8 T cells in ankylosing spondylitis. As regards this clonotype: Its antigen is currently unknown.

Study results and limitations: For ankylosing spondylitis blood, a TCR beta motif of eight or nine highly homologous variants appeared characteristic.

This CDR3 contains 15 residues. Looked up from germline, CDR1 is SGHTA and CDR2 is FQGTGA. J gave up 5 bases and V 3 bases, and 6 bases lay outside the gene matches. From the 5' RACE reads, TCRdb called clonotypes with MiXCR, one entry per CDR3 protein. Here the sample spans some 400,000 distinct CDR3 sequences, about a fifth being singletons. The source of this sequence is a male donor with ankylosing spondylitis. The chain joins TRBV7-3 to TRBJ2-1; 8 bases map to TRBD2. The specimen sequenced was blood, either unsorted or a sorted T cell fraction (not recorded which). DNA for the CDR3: TGTGCCAGCAGCTTTTCGCGGGAGGCCCACAATGAGCAGTTCTTC. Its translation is CASSFSREAHNEQFF.